The 25 T cell receptor beta chains below all came from one sample that was sequenced in a study of control samples from healthy donors and cancer patients. Assay used: immunoSEQ multiplex PCR; TCRdb lists only in-frame clones, some missing. This sample yields tens of thousands of clones, of which 85% to 95% are seen a single time; about 0.8% belongs to the top ten. The material sequenced was PBMCs. Source of these receptors: a man aged 30 to 39 with colorectal cancer.

CDR3: CASSYRQGRGYTF. In DNA form, the CDR3 reads TGTGCCAGCAGTTACCGGCAGGGTCGAGGCTACACCTTC. This chain links TRBV6-5 with TRBJ1-2, with D possibly TRBD1 on 5 matching bases. The CDR3 is 13 amino acids. Trimming shortened V by 2 bases and J by 8 bases, and 12 bases separated the two germline ends. Germline V lookup: CDR1 MNHEY, CDR2 SVGAGI.

The chain couples TRBV14 to TRBJ1-1; tentatively, D is TRBD1 (6 bases). V lost 3 bases and J lost 7, with 18 bases in between. Per the germline V gene, CDR1 is SGHDN and CDR2 is FVKESK. The length of the CDR3 is 15 residues. The CDR3 is CASSQLGGTWLEAFF. In nucleotides, the CDR3 is TGTGCCAGCAGCCAGCTGGGGGGGACATGGCTTGAAGCTTTCTTT.

The chain links TRBV12-3 or TRBV12-4 to TRBJ1-2; 8 nucleotides agree with TRBD1. The length of the CDR3 is 13 residues. V lost 1 base to trimming and J lost 8 bases; unmatched junction nucleotides: 3. The CDR3 DNA follows: TGTGCCAGCAGTTTAGGACAGGGGATAGGCTACACCTTC. The encoded protein is CASSLGQGIGYTF.

This rearrangement joins TRBV6-5 to TRBJ1-1; D gene unclear. CDR3 length: 16 amino acids. CDR1 MNHEY and CDR2 SVGAGI come from the germline V gene. The V and J ends lost 0 bases and 0 bases respectively, with 11 bases between them. CDR3 residues: CASSYSSGVMNTEAFF. Written as DNA, the CDR3 is TGTGCCAGCAGTTACTCCAGTGGGGTCATGAACACTGAAGCTTTCTTT.

This clone has a single count. The chain employs TRBV4-3 and TRBJ2-1; 9 nucleotides align to TRBD2. Germline-derived CDR1 and CDR2 are LGHNA and YSLEER. This CDR3 contains 17 residues. The J segment lost 3 bases and the V segment lost 0 bases, leaving 6 bases of the junction unmatched. CDR3 protein: CASSQDGRGGIYNEQFF. The CDR3 DNA sequence: TGCGCCAGCAGCCAAGATGGGCGGGGGGGAATCTACAATGAGCAGTTCTTC.

The V gene is TRBV2, the J gene TRBJ2-1; no clear D. The CDR3 is made up of 12 amino acids. V was pared by 6 bases and J by 7 bases, with 10 bases between. Germline loops: CDR1 SNHLY, CDR2 FYNNEI. DNA for the CDR3: TGTGCCAGCAGGGCGAGGTTGAATGAGCAGTTCTTC. Translated: CASRARLNEQFF.

The V and J genes are TRBV11-2 and TRBJ1-1; D unclear. This CDR3 has 11 amino acids. Germline V gives CDR1 SGHAT, CDR2 FQNNGV. V was pared by 2 bases and J by 2 bases, with 0 bases between. CDR3 region: CASSLNTEAFF. CDR3 in DNA: TGTGCCAGCAGCTTAAACACTGAAGCTTTCTTT.

The chain couples TRBV6-5 to TRBJ1-1; unclear D gene. V was cut by 8 bases and J by 3 bases, with 7 bases left in between. Germline CDR1 and CDR2: MNHEY and SVGAGI. The CDR3 covers 11 residues. The CDR3 loop is CASERDTEAFF. The CDR3 nucleotides read TGTGCCAGCGAACGGGACACTGAAGCTTTCTTT.

V gene TRBV5-6 combines with J gene TRBJ1-6; D unresolved. V was clipped by 0 bases and J by 0 bases, with 7 bases between them. CDR1 is SGHDT and CDR2 is YYEEEE in the germline V gene. This CDR3 is built from 16 residues. CDR3 nucleotides: TGTGCCAGCAGCTTGGACGGAAGCTCCTATAATTCACCCCTCCACTTT. Its protein product is CASSLDGSSYNSPLHF. Filled out from reference TRBV5-6 and TRBJ1-6, the complete variable domain reads DAGVTQSPTHLIKTRGQQVTLRCSPKSGHDTVSWYQQALGQGPQFIFQYYEEEERQRGNFPDRFSGHQFPNYSSELNVNALLLGDSALYLCASSLDGSSYNSPLHFGNGTRLTVT.

This clone was recorded a few times. The chain links TRBV4-3 to TRBJ1-4; TRBD1 matches 7 bases. The germline CDR1 and CDR2 sequences are LGHNA and YSLEER. CDR3 length equals 15 residues. V dropped 2 bases and J dropped 7; count of bases not matched to a gene: 7. The CDR3 region has the DNA TGCGCCAGCAGCCAAAACAGGGGAGAAGTTGAAAAACTGTTTTTT. It yields the protein CASSQNRGEVEKLFF.

This chain connects TRBV5-5 to TRBJ1-1; D not resolved. Germline V CDR1 and CDR2: SGHKS, YYEKEE (reference sequence). The V gene lost 4 bases and the J gene lost 2 bases, with 12 bases spanning the gap. This CDR3 comprises 14 residues. CDR3 nucleotide sequence: TGTGCCAGCAGCCCTAGACGAAGAAACACTGAAGCTTTCTTT. This sequence encodes CASSPRRRNTEAFF.

The chain links TRBV9 to TRBJ1-3; D is possibly TRBD1 (5 bases). Germline V gene sequence: CDR1 SGDLS, CDR2 YYNGEE. CDR3 size: 12 residues. Trimming shortened V by 7 bases and J by 4 bases, and 9 bases separated the two germline ends. The CDR3 DNA follows: TGTGCCAGCTCAGGGACCGGAAACACCATATATTTT. Encoded protein: CASSGTGNTIYF.

V and J are TRBV14 and TRBJ2-3, with a possible D match to TRBD2 (6 bases). Germline V lookup: CDR1 SGHDN, CDR2 FVKESK. V was trimmed by 0 bases and J by 5 bases, leaving 15 bases between them. The length of the CDR3 is 16 residues. In DNA form, the CDR3 reads TGTGCCAGCAGCCAAGAGACGGGACTTGAGGTAGATACGCAGTATTTT. Translating it yields CASSQETGLEVDTQYF.

The chain has TRBV2 and TRBJ1-1, with D uncertain. V lost 8 bases, J lost 0 bases, and 13 bases lay in between. Germline values: CDR1 SNHLY, CDR2 FYNNEI. The CDR3 totals 14 residues. The chain's CDR3 is CASGPRAMNTEAFF. The CDR3 DNA reads TGTGCCAGCGGGCCACGAGCGATGAACACTGAAGCTTTCTTT.

V gene TRBV6-5 combines with J gene TRBJ1-2; tentatively, D is TRBD1 (6 bases). V lost 5 bases to trimming and J lost 7 bases, with 11 bases between them. The CDR3 consists of 12 residues. Per germline, CDR1 MNHEY and CDR2 SVGAGI. The CDR3 nucleotides are TGTGCCAGCAGTCAACAGGGTATTGGCTACACCTTC. This sequence encodes CASSQQGIGYTF.

The chain uses TRBV6-6 and TRBJ2-1; 9 bases are a match to TRBD1. This CDR3 is built from 14 residues. J gave up 6 bases and V 2 bases, and 2 bases lay outside the gene matches. The germline V gene encodes CDR1 MNHNY and CDR2 SVGAGI (reference sequence). CDR3 in DNA: TGTGCCAGCAGTTACCCGGACAGGGGCAATGAGCAGTTCTTC. Translation gives CASSYPDRGNEQFF.

The V gene is TRBV25-1, the J gene TRBJ2-5; TRBD1 matches 7 bases. CDR1 is MGHDK, CDR2 SYGVNS, per germline. The CDR3 has 14 residues. The ends lost 5 bases at V and 3 bases at J; junction bases unmatched: 6. The CDR3 reads CASSSLDREETQYF. CDR3 bases: TGTGCCAGCAGTAGTCTTGACAGGGAAGAGACCCAGTACTTC.

The chain uses TRBV12-3 or TRBV12-4 and TRBJ2-7; D remains ambiguous. The CDR3 length is 12 residues. V gave up 4 bases and J gave up 3 bases, with 7 bases separating them. CDR3 bases: TGTGCCAGCAGTTCCTTCAACTACGAGCAGTACTTC. It specifies CASSSFNYEQYF.

The V call is TRBV6-2 or TRBV6-3, the J call TRBJ2-1; no reliable D call. The germline V gene has CDR1 MNHEY and CDR2 SVGEGT. Between the trimmed V and J ends, which lost 6 bases and 15 bases, there was a span of 12 bases. The CDR3 length is 10 residues. This CDR3 reads CASSGIKPFF. In DNA form, the CDR3 reads TGTGCCAGCAGCGGAATTAAGCCGTTCTTC.

The chain is built from TRBV12-5 and TRBJ2-1, with D possibly being TRBD1 (5 bases). Trimming shortened V by 2 bases and J by 5 bases, and 13 bases separated the two germline ends. This CDR3 comprises 15 residues. The germline gives CDR1 LGHNT, CDR2 FRNRAP. The CDR3 loop reads CASGLRGNSDNEQFF. CDR3 bases: TGTGCTAGTGGTTTGAGGGGCAATTCCGACAATGAGCAGTTCTTC. The complete variable domain, with remaining parts taken from reference TRBV12-5 and TRBJ2-1, reads DARVTQTPRHKVTEMGQEVTMRCQPILGHNTVFWYRQTMMQGLELLAYFRNRAPLDDSGMPKDRFSAEMPDATLATLKIQPSEPRDSAVYFCASGLRGNSDNEQFFGPGTRLTVL.

The CDR3 coding sequence is TGTGCCAGCAGCCCGAGGGACAGCGCGAACACCGGGGAGCTGTTTTTT. Its protein product is CASSPRDSANTGELFF. The rearrangement joins TRBV2 to TRBJ2-2; 7 bases agree with TRBD1. The CDR3 extends over 16 amino acids. The germline gives CDR1 SNHLY, CDR2 FYNNEI. V gave up 6 bases and J gave up 0 bases; unmatched junction bases: 7.

The rearrangement uses TRBV30 and TRBJ2-3; no firm D call. The ends were cut back, 2 bases at V and 2 bases at J, with 5 bases in the middle. The germline V gene has CDR1 GTSNPN and CDR2 SVGIG (reference sequence). This CDR3 spans 12 amino acids. In nucleotides, the CDR3 is TGTGCCTGGAGTCCTACCACAGATACGCAGTATTTT. This translates into CAWSPTTDTQYF. The variable domain in full, with the rest retrieved from reference TRBV30 and TRBJ2-3, is SQTIHQWPATLVQPVGSPLSLECTVEGTSNPNLYWYRQAAGRGLQLLFYSVGIGQISSEVPQNLSASRPQDRQFILSSKKLLLSDSGFYLCAWSPTTDTQYFGPGTRLTVL.

This clone was seen a few times. The genes are TRBV19 and TRBJ1-4; the D is unclear. This CDR3 has 14 amino acids. V shed 7 bases and J shed 8 bases, with 17 bases lying between them. The germline CDR1 and CDR2 sequences are LNHDA and SQIVND (reference sequence). CDR3 sequence reads: CASNNRLKEEKLFF. DNA for the CDR3: TGTGCCAGTAATAACAGACTGAAGGAAGAAAAACTGTTTTTT.

The CDR3, as DNA: TGTGCCAGCAGCTTGGGGGGAGGTGGAAACACCATATATTTT. It is translated as CASSLGGGGNTIYF. The chain has TRBV5-4 and TRBJ1-3; D unresolved. V was trimmed by 0 bases and J by 3 bases, leaving 7 bases between them. This CDR3 has 14 amino acids. The V gene's germline CDR1 is SGHNT and CDR2 YYREEE (reference sequence).

This clone came up once. The chain combines TRBV5-1 with TRBJ2-1; D unclear. The CDR3 totals 12 residues. V lost 4 bases to trimming and J lost 3 bases, with 5 bases between them. Germline CDR1 and CDR2: SGHRS and YFSETQ. Written as DNA, the CDR3 is TGCGCCAGCAGCGCGGTCTACAATGAGCAGTTCTTC. Its translation is CASSAVYNEQFF.